Listed here are 31 T cell receptor beta chains from one sample, sequenced in a study of follicular helper T cells after annual influenza vaccination. Some clones are missing from TCRdb's copy, which holds only in-frame ones; the method was immunoSEQ multiplex PCR. Found here are roughly 9,800 clones, approximately 81% of them singletons; the top ten hold under 0.5%. Time point here: 2015-2016 season, 7 days after influenza vaccination. Sequenced material: CXCR5+ CD38- circulating T follicular helper cells from blood, taken 7 days after influenza vaccination. This sample's subset: circulating Tfh, non-naive CD4+CXCR5+PD-1+ (ICOS+CD38+ or ICOS-CD38-). These receptors originate from an adult who received the influenza vaccine.

This clone was observed once. The CDR3 loop reads CASSRTSGGATDTQYF. CDR3 DNA sequence: TGTGCCAGCAGCCGCACTAGCGGGGGTGCCACAGATACGCAGTATTTT. The chain couples TRBV7-2 to TRBJ2-3; 11 bases agree with TRBD2. The V and J ends lost 5 bases and 2 bases, in that order; junction bases with no gene match: 6. The CDR3 contains 16 residues. CDR1 is SGHTA and CDR2 is FQGNSA in the germline V gene.

This chain connects TRBV11-2 to TRBJ2-7; a possible D gene is TRBD1 (7 bases). V lost 5 bases and J lost 6, with 11 bases in between. The CDR3 is 12 residues long. The V gene's germline CDR1 is SGHAT and CDR2 FQNNGV. DNA for the CDR3: TGTGCCAGCAGCGGAGGGGGCGGCGAGCAGTACTTC. Its translation is CASSGGGGEQYF.

This chain connects TRBV5-1 to TRBJ1-1; tentatively, D is TRBD1 (5 bases). Germline values: CDR1 SGHRS, CDR2 YFSETQ. Trimming shortened V by 2 bases and J by 9 bases, and 23 bases separated the two germline ends. The CDR3 loop spans 16 amino acids. CDR3 DNA: TGCGCCAGCAGCTTCGGTGATTCGGGGACCGTGGGCAAAGCTTTCTTT. Its protein is CASSFGDSGTVGKAFF.

This clone was observed a handful of times. V is TRBV6-1 and J is TRBJ1-2; possible D gene TRBD1, 6 bases. Trimming took 2 bases from V and 8 from J, leaving 18 bases between them. The CDR3 totals 15 residues. Germline V lookup: CDR1 MNHNS, CDR2 SASEGT. This CDR3 reads CASSENHRVGKGYTF. The CDR3, as DNA: TGTGCCAGCAGTGAAAATCACAGGGTCGGAAAGGGCTACACCTTC.

This clone was observed a single time. V gene TRBV5-4 combines with J gene TRBJ2-2; TRBD1 matches at 10 bases. Germline V CDR1 and CDR2: SGHNT, YYREEE (reference sequence). J lost 3 bases, V lost 6 bases, and 5 bases had no gene match. CDR3 length: 15 residues. This CDR3 reads CASKDGTGDTGELFF. The CDR3 DNA follows: TGTGCCAGCAAAGACGGGACAGGGGACACCGGGGAGCTGTTTTTT.

This clone was detected only a few times. CDR3 region: CASSVADTARGYTF. CDR3 nucleotide sequence: TGTGCCAGCAGCGTAGCGGACACGGCCCGCGGCTACACCTTC. The chain carries TRBV9 and TRBJ1-2, with a weak D call TRBD1 (5 bases). Trimming left V 0 bases short and J 8 bases short, with 14 bases between. Germline V gene sequence: CDR1 SGDLS, CDR2 YYNGEE. The CDR3 covers 14 residues.

The CDR3 DNA sequence: TGTGCCTGGAGTCGCGGACAGTTAGCAACTAATGAAAAACTGTTTTTT. Translation: CAWSRGQLATNEKLFF. The chain employs TRBV30 and TRBJ1-4; D might be TRBD1 (6 bases). V gave up 2 bases and J gave up 0 bases, with 13 bases separating them. The CDR3 loop spans 16 amino acids. From germline, CDR1 is GTSNPN and CDR2 SVGIG (reference sequence).

The chain carries TRBV15 and TRBJ2-3, with D possibly TRBD2 on 7 matching bases. Germline V gene data show CDR1 as LNHNV and CDR2 as YYDKDF (reference sequence). This CDR3 is built from 14 residues. Between the trimmed V and J ends, which lost 8 bases and 6 bases, there was a span of 18 bases. The DNA for the CDR3 is TGTGCCACCGGCCAAGGGGGGGACGCCGATACGCAGTATTTT. Its translation is CATGQGGDADTQYF.

CDR3 DNA: TGTGCCAGCAGTGTACGGGTTGAAAAACTGTTTTTT. Amino acid sequence: CASSVRVEKLFF. J is TRBJ1-4 and V is TRBV2, with D uncertain. CDR1 SNHLY and CDR2 FYNNEI come from the germline V gene. V dropped 4 bases and J dropped 7 bases, with 7 bases sitting between them. The CDR3 totals 12 residues.

In this sample, this clone turned up a few times. The V and J genes are TRBV19 and TRBJ1-5; the D is unclear. The CDR3 is 13 amino acids. The germline V gene has CDR1 LNHDA and CDR2 SQIVND (reference sequence). The ends were cut back, 1 base at V and 5 bases at J, with 6 bases in the middle. As DNA, the CDR3 is TGTGCCAGTAGTATAGGAGGTTATCAGCCCCAGCATTTT. Amino acid sequence: CASSIGGYQPQHF.

CDR3 in DNA: TGTGCCAGCAGCGTAAAAGGTGTCGGGGAGCTGTTTTTT. Protein sequence: CASSVKGVGELFF. The chain carries TRBV9 and TRBJ2-2; D gene uncertain. The germline gives CDR1 SGDLS, CDR2 YYNGEE. CDR3 length equals 13 residues. V was clipped by 1 base and J by 7 bases, with 8 bases between them.

The CDR3 DNA sequence: TGTGCCTGGAGTGTTTTAAAGGGGGCGAACACCGGGGAGCTGTTTTTT. It encodes CAWSVLKGANTGELFF. The chain joins TRBV30 to TRBJ2-2; possible D gene TRBD1, 6 bases. CDR3 size: 16 residues. The V gene lost 0 bases and the J gene lost 0 bases, with 11 bases spanning the gap. Germline CDR1 GTSNPN, CDR2 SVGIG (reference sequence).

V and J are TRBV6-1 and TRBJ1-1; the D is unclear. V was clipped by 0 bases and J by 11 bases, with 10 bases between them. The V gene's germline CDR1 is MNHNS and CDR2 SASEGT. CDR3 length: 12 residues. CDR3: CASSEAWGGAFF. For the CDR3, the DNA is TGTGCCAGCAGTGAAGCGTGGGGTGGGGCTTTCTTT.

V usage is TRBV5-1 and J usage is TRBJ1-4; a possible D gene is TRBD1 (6 bases). The CDR3 runs 14 residues. The V and J ends lost 2 bases and 6 bases respectively, with 11 bases between them. Germline V gene data show CDR1 as SGHRS and CDR2 as YFSETQ. The CDR3 reads CASSFGQTDEKLFF. CDR3 DNA sequence: TGCGCCAGCAGCTTCGGACAGACAGATGAAAAACTGTTTTTT.

The rearrangement joins TRBV5-1 to TRBJ1-3, with D unresolved. This CDR3 has 12 residues. Germline CDR1 reads SGHRS; CDR2 reads YFSETQ. Trimming stripped 3 bases from V and 3 bases from J, with 4 bases between. The CDR3: CASSWDGNTIYF. In DNA form, the CDR3 reads TGCGCCAGCAGCTGGGATGGAAACACCATATATTTT.

This sequence joins TRBV18 and TRBJ1-1; 7 bases fit TRBD1. Trimming cost V 5 bases and J 3 bases; bases outside gene matches: 12. Germline V gene sequence: CDR1 KGHSH, CDR2 LQKENI. The CDR3 loop spans 16 amino acids. CDR3 region: CASSAIRQGRDTEAFF. The CDR3 bases are TGTGCCAGCTCAGCTATCCGACAGGGCCGGGACACTGAAGCTTTCTTT.

The chain links TRBV7-2 to TRBJ2-7; 9 bases agree with TRBD1. J gave up 5 bases and V 8 bases, and 10 bases lay outside the gene matches. Germline V CDR1 and CDR2: SGHTA, FQGNSA. The CDR3 is 14 amino acids. For the CDR3, the DNA is TGTGCCAGCCGAACGGACAGGGGAACCGACGAGCAGTACTTC. Translating gives CASRTDRGTDEQYF.

The chain joins TRBV5-4 to TRBJ2-7; D is unresolved. V was trimmed by 1 base and J by 0 bases, leaving 14 bases between them. Germline-derived CDR1 and CDR2 are SGHNT and YYREEE (reference sequence). The CDR3 extends over 16 amino acids. CDR3 coding DNA: TGTGCCAGCAGCTTGAGTGGCTCCACGGCCTCCTACGAGCAGTACTTC. Translated, it gives CASSLSGSTASYEQYF.

V usage is TRBV6-1 and J usage is TRBJ1-1, with D unresolved. The CDR3 has 12 amino acids. Trimming left V 6 bases short and J 1 base short, with 6 bases between. CDR1 is MNHNS and CDR2 is SASEGT in the germline V gene. The CDR3 is CASRTGNTEAFF. The CDR3 DNA sequence: TGTGCCAGCAGGACGGGGAACACTGAAGCTTTCTTT.

The chain employs TRBV27 and TRBJ1-1, with D possibly being TRBD1 (6 bases). Per germline, CDR1 MNHEY and CDR2 SMNVEV (reference sequence). The CDR3 consists of 14 residues. The V end lost 6 bases, the J end lost 1 base, and 12 bases lay between the germline ends. This chain's CDR3 is CASRGIRGNTEAFF. CDR3 DNA sequence: TGTGCCAGCAGAGGTATCAGGGGGAACACTGAAGCTTTCTTT.

In this sample, this clone turned up a few times. The rearrangement joins TRBV21-1 to TRBJ1-1; the D call of TRBD1 is as the table states it, not checked on the DNA. TRBV21-1 represents a pseudogene. This CDR3 region has 15 residues. CDR3 protein: CASSKAGQGNTEAFF. In nucleotides, the CDR3 is TGTGCCAGCAGCAAAGCGGGACAGGGGAACACTGAAGCTTTCTTT.

In DNA, the CDR3 is TGTGCCAGTAAGGCAGTTTCTGGGAGGCAAGGTCTCCTAAACACTGAAGCTTTCTTT. Protein product: CASKAVSGRQGLLNTEAFF. V gene TRBV19 combines with J gene TRBJ1-1; unclear D gene. The CDR3 loop spans 19 amino acids. CDR1 is LNHDA and CDR2 is SQIVND in the germline V gene (reference sequence). V dropped 7 bases and J dropped 2 bases, with 29 bases sitting between them.

V usage is TRBV7-2 and J usage is TRBJ2-3; D gene uncertain. Germline V lookup: CDR1 SGHTA, CDR2 FQGNSA. The CDR3 is 13 amino acids. V shed 1 base and J shed 3 bases, with 5 bases lying between them. The CDR3 here is CASSLGITDTQYF. CDR3 DNA sequence: TGTGCCAGCAGCTTAGGAATAACAGATACGCAGTATTTT.

The genes are TRBV5-1 and TRBJ2-1; tentatively, D is TRBD1 (6 bases). Germline lookup yields CDR1 SGHRS and CDR2 YFSETQ. V was pared by 1 base and J by 7 bases, with 9 bases between. This CDR3 is built from 13 residues. This chain's CDR3 is CASSLTGQNEQFF. CDR3 coding DNA: TGCGCCAGCAGCTTGACAGGGCAAAATGAGCAGTTCTTC.

The V and J genes are TRBV7-3 and TRBJ1-1; D might be TRBD1 (5 bases). Germline CDR1 is SGHTA and CDR2 is FQGTGA. This CDR3 is 15 amino acids long. V lost 4 bases and J lost 0, with 12 bases in between. CDR3 residues: CASSSQGAMNTEAFF. CDR3 nucleotide sequence: TGTGCCAGCAGCTCACAAGGGGCGATGAACACTGAAGCTTTCTTT.

The rearrangement uses TRBV6-5 and TRBJ2-1; the match to TRBD2 covers 7 bases. V shed 8 bases and J 9 bases; nucleotides not matched to a gene: 13. Germline lookup yields CDR1 MNHEY and CDR2 SVGAGI. This CDR3 is built from 14 residues. The CDR3 sequence is CASESSGEGGEQFF. CDR3 bases: TGTGCCAGCGAATCCAGCGGGGAGGGTGGTGAGCAGTTCTTC.

The chain uses TRBV7-2 and TRBJ1-1; 7 bases align to TRBD1. Germline CDR1 SGHTA, CDR2 FQGNSA. The CDR3 consists of 16 residues. Trimming removed 5 bases from V and 0 bases from J; junction bases left unmatched: 9. CDR3 protein: CASSPQAGQMNTEAFF. The CDR3 DNA reads TGTGCCAGCAGCCCCCAGGCGGGACAGATGAACACTGAAGCTTTCTTT.

This clone was seen only a few times. The CDR3 region has the DNA TGTGCCAGCAGCTCAAATGGTAACACTGAAGCTTTCTTT. Translation: CASSSNGNTEAFF. The chain is built from TRBV6-5 and TRBJ1-1; no clear D gene. The CDR3 sequence is 13 residues long. Between the trimmed V and J ends, which lost 6 bases and 2 bases, there was a span of 10 bases. Germline loops: CDR1 MNHEY, CDR2 SVGAGI.

The V call is TRBV11-1, the J call TRBJ1-1; D is perhaps TRBD1 (6 bases). The germline gives CDR1 SGHAT, CDR2 FQDESV (reference sequence). Trimming cost V 1 base and J 4 bases, with 13 bases left between them. This CDR3 contains 15 residues. The DNA for the CDR3 is TGTGCCAGCAGCTTAGGAGCGGGGGGCCTCACTGAAGCTTTCTTT. It is translated as CASSLGAGGLTEAFF.

The chain's CDR3 is CASSWDRANEKLFF. CDR3 nucleotides: TGTGCCAGCAGCTGGGACAGGGCTAATGAAAAACTGTTTTTT. This chain connects TRBV5-4 to TRBJ1-4; 9 positions match TRBD1. From germline, CDR1 is SGHNT and CDR2 YYREEE (reference sequence). Trimming cost V 3 bases and J 3 bases; bases outside gene matches: 0. CDR3 length equals 14 residues.

The rearrangement uses TRBV4-1 and TRBJ1-4; 12 nucleotides line up with TRBD1. Looked up from germline, CDR1 is MGHRA and CDR2 is YSYEKL. Trimming at V came to 4 bases and at J to 5 bases, leaving 5 bases not matched to a gene. The CDR3 runs to 16 residues. The chain's CDR3 is CASSPGTGGLNEKLFF. The CDR3 bases are TGCGCCAGCAGCCCGGGGACAGGGGGCCTAAATGAAAAACTGTTTTTT.